This is a list of T cell receptor beta chains from one sample in a study of T cell responses to AZD1222 COVID-19 vaccine. Assay used: immunoSEQ multiplex PCR; TCRdb lists only in-frame clones, some missing. This sample yields roughly 100,000 clones, of which around 90% are seen a single time; approximately 22% belongs to the top ten. The source was peripheral blood, collected on day 0 of AZD1222 vaccination. The receptors shown here come from an adult in good health. Both conserved end residues are part of each CDR3. A D gene is named only where the DNA matches it firmly. Some rows have no size entry. The others give once, few or many, or a class for an expanded clone.

J gene | clone size | V gene | D gene | CDR3 protein | CDR3 DNA
TRBJ1-5 | . | TRBV28 | . | CASRWNSNQPQHF | TGTGCCAGCAGATGGAATAGCAATCAGCCCCAGCATTTT
TRBJ2-1 | . | TRBV3-1/TRBV3-2 | . | CASSQGRSKYNEQFF | TGTGCCAGCAGCCAAGGGCGAAGCAAGTACAATGAGCAGTTCTTC
TRBJ2-7 | . | TRBV4-3 | TRBD1 | CASSRESHKGQGAGEQYF | TGCGCCAGCAGCCGGGAGTCTCACAAAGGACAGGGGGCTGGCGAGCAGTACTTC
TRBJ1-5 | few | TRBV9 | . | CASSDQTTDQPQHF | TGTGCCAGCAGCGACCAAACCACAGATCAGCCCCAGCATTTT
TRBJ1-5 | few | TRBV28 | TRBD1 | CASSLPTGNQPQHF | TGTGCCAGCAGTTTACCGACAGGGAATCAGCCCCAGCATTTT
TRBJ2-5 | . | TRBV7-8 | TRBD2 | CATLQLAGEETQYF | TGTGCCACCCTCCAACTAGCGGGGGAAGAGACCCAGTACTTC
TRBJ2-3 | . | TRBV15 | . | CATSYRVTGTDTQYF | TGTGCCACCAGTTACAGGGTCACCGGCACAGATACGCAGTATTTT
TRBJ2-7 | . | TRBV10-1 | . | CASSEAGYTVFEQYF | TGCGCCAGCAGTGAGGCCGGGTATACGGTATTCGAGCAGTACTTC
TRBJ1-4 | . | TRBV19 | . | CATLRSNNEKLFF | TGTGCCACCCTGCGGAGTAATAATGAAAAACTGTTTTTT
TRBJ1-4 | . | TRBV18 | TRBD1 | CASSPDRVMEEKLFF | TGTGCCAGCTCACCGGACAGGGTAATGGAGGAAAAACTGTTTTTT
TRBJ1-5 | . | TRBV5-4 | . | CASSFYNQPQHF | TGTGCCAGCAGCTTTTACAATCAGCCCCAGCATTTT
TRBJ1-4 | few | TRBV7-2 | . | CASSQGQPLNEKLFF | TGTGCCAGCAGCCAAGGACAGCCCCTTAATGAAAAACTGTTTTTT
TRBJ1-2 | . | TRBV7-9 | . | CASSDTVNTIYGYTF | TGTGCCAGCAGCGACACCGTAAACACAATCTATGGCTACACCTTC
TRBJ1-5 | . | TRBV10-3 | . | CAISESPGSNQPQHF | TGTGCCATCAGTGAGTCGCCGGGAAGCAATCAGCCCCAGCATTTT
TRBJ1-2 | . | TRBV10-3 | . | CAISEREGYGYTF | TGTGCCATCAGTGAGAGGGAGGGCTATGGCTACACCTTC
TRBJ2-1 | . | TRBV12-3/TRBV12-4 | TRBD2 | CASSLGGFEQFF | TGTGCCAGCAGTTTGGGGGGGTTTGAGCAGTTCTTC
TRBJ1-2 | few | TRBV12-5 | . | CASGLVSGGYTF | TGTGCTAGTGGTTTGGTATCGGGTGGCTACACCTTC